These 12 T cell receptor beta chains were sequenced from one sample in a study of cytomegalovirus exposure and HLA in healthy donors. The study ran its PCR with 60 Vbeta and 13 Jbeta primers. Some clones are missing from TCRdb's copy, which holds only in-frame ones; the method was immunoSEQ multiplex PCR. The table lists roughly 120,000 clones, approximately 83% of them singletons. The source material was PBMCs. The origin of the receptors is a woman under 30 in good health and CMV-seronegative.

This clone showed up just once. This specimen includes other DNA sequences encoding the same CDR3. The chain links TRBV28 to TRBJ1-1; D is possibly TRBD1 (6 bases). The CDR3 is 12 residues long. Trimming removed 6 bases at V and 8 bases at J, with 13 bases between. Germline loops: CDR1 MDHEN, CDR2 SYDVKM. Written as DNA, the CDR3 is TGTGCCAGCAGCCTAATCGGACAGGAAGCTTTCTTT. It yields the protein CASSLIGQEAFF.

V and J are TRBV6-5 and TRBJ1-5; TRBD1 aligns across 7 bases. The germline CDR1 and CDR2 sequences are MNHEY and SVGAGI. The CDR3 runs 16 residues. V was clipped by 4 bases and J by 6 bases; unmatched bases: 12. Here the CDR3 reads CASSSANDRVSQPQHF. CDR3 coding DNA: TGTGCCAGCAGTTCCGCGAATGACAGGGTGAGTCAGCCCCAGCATTTT.

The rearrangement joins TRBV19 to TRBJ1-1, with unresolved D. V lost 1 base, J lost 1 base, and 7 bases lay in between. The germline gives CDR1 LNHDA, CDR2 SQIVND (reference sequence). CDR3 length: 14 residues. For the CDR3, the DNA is TGTGCCAGTAGTATAGTACAAGAGAACACTGAAGCTTTCTTT. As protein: CASSIVQENTEAFF.

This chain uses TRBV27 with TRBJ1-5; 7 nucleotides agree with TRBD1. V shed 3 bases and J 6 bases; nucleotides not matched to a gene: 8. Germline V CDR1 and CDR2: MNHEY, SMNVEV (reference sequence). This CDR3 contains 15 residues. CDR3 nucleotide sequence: TGTGCCAGCAGTTTTAGAGGGGGCTTGGGTCAGCCCCAGCATTTT. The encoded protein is CASSFRGGLGQPQHF.

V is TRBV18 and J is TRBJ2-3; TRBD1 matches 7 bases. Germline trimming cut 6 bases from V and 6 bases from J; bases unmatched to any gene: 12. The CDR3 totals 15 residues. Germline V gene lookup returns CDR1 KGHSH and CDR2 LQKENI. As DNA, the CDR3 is TGTGCCAGCTCTCGAGGGGGCGAAGACTTGGATACGCAGTATTTT. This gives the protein CASSRGGEDLDTQYF. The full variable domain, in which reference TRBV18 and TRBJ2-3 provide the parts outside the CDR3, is NAGVMQNPRHLVRRRGQEARLRCSPMKGHSHVYWYRQLPEEGLKFMVYLQKENIIDESGMPKERFSAEFPKEGPSILRIQQVVRGDSAAYFCASSRGGEDLDTQYFGPGTRLTVL.

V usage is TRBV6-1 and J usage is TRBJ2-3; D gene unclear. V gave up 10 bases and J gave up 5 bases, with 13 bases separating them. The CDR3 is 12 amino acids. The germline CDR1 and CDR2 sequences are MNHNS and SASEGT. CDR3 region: CATQRRGDTQYF. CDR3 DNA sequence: TGTGCCACCCAAAGGCGCGGAGATACGCAGTATTTT.

The CDR3 DNA reads TGCAGCGTATACAGGAAACTGAACACTGAAGCTTTCTTT. This sequence encodes CSVYRKLNTEAFF. The chain couples TRBV29-1 to TRBJ1-1, with a tentative D call TRBD1 (5 bases). Per the germline V gene, CDR1 is SQVTM and CDR2 is ANQGSEA. CDR3 length: 13 residues. Trimming cost V 6 bases and J 0 bases, with 11 bases left between them. Based on the CDR3 plus reference TRBV29-1 and TRBJ1-1, the full variable domain is SAVISQKPSRDICQRGTSLTIQCQVDSQVTMMFWYRQQPGQSLTLIATANQGSEATYESGFVIDKFPISRPNLTFSTLTVSNMSPEDSSIYLCSVYRKLNTEAFFGQGTRLTVV.

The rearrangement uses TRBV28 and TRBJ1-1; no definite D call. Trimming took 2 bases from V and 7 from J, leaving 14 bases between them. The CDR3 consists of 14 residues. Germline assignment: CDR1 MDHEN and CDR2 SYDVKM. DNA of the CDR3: TGTGCCAGCAGTTTACAATATTCGGGGTTTGAAGCTTTCTTT. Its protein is CASSLQYSGFEAFF. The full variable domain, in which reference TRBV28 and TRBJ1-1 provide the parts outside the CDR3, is DVKVTQSSRYLVKRTGEKVFLECVQDMDHENMFWYRQDPGLGLRLIYFSYDVKMKEKGDIPEGYSVSREKKERFSLILESASTNQTSMYLCASSLQYSGFEAFFGQGTRLTVV.

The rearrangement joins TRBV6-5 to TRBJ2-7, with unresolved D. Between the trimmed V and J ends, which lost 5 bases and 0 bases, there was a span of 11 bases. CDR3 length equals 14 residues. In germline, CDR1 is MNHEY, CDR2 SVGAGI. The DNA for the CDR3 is TGTGCCAGCAGTGGCAGGCTTACCTCCTACGAGCAGTACTTC. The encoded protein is CASSGRLTSYEQYF.

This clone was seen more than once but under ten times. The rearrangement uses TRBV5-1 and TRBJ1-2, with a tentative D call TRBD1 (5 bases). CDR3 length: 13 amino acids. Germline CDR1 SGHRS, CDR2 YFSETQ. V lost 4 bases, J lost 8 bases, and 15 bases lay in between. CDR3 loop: CASSARDSPGYTF. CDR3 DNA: TGCGCCAGCAGCGCCCGGGACTCTCCCGGCTACACCTTC.

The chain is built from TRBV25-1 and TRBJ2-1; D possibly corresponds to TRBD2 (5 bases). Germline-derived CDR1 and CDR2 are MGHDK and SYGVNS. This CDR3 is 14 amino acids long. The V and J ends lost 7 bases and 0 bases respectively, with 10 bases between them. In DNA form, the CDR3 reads TGTGCCAGCACAGTAGGGAGCTCCTACAATGAGCAGTTCTTC. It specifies CASTVGSSYNEQFF.

Written as DNA, the CDR3 is TGCGCCAGCAGCCGGATCAGCGGGAGGGACCAAGAGACCCAGTACTTC. Translated: CASSRISGRDQETQYF. The chain carries TRBV5-1 and TRBJ2-5, with TRBD2 matching over 10 bases. This CDR3 is built from 16 residues. V shed 4 bases, J shed 0 bases, and the junction held 6 bases outside the gene matches. CDR1 and CDR2 (germline): SGHRS, YFSETQ. The whole variable domain, remainder taken from reference TRBV5-1 and TRBJ2-5, is KAGVTQTPRYLIKTRGQQVTLSCSPISGHRSVSWYQQTPGQGLQFLFEYFSETQRNKGNFPGRFSGRQFSNSRSEMNVSTLELGDSALYLCASSRISGRDQETQYFGPGTRLLVL.